This T cell receptor beta chain was captured in a study of blood T cells in healthy people across ages. Study conclusions and caveats: Per million T cells, the diversity of TCR beta decreased roughly linearly as age advanced. Unsorted PBMC input precluded a conclusive naive versus antigen-experienced comparison.

A remark on this clonotype: Its target is not known.

The second PCR ran 7 to 11 cycles with a sample-barcoded 5' primer and J-beta primers. From the 5' RACE reads, TCRdb called clonotypes with MiXCR, one entry per CDR3 protein. The sample carries fewer than 700,000 distinct CDR3 sequences, less than 45% recorded once. The CDR3 spans 20 residues. The chain is built from TRBV21-1 and TRBJ2-4; TRBD2, the table's D call, lacks a check against the DNA. Matching the DNA end better, TRBJ2-7 makes the J call doubtful. TRBV21-1 counts as a pseudogene. The specimen sequenced was blood. This clonotype was obtained from an elderly man in good health. The CDR3, as DNA: TGTGCCAGCAGCGAAGCATGGGCGTCTAGCGGGGGGCGAAACTCCTACGAGCAGTACTTC. This encodes CASSEAWASSGGRNSYEQYF.